Reported below is one T cell receptor beta chain. This clone was detected ten times or more. Its antigen remains unidentified. The input lacks base qualities; no much larger clone sits a single base away. This entry is derived from a study of blood T cell repertoires in COVID-19 (dated by TCRdb to 2020 to 2022). Regarding the complete study: The collaborator samples originated in the United States, Italy and Spain and spanned the acute and convalescent phases of COVID-19. The material from the prospective study consisted of cDNA or gDNA derived from T cells, B-cell-depleted T cells, or PBMCs. Deeply sampled blood TCRbeta repertoires from subjects exposed to, actively infected with, or recovered from COVID-19 were included in the dataset. The repertoires were made available in a free public database intended to serve as a resource for research on the immune response to SARS-CoV-2. The samples were drawn from the first 160 participants of the ongoing ImmuneRACE study and from roughly 1,300 subjects provided by 6 global collaborators. A de-identified subject ID, COVID-19 status, age in years and sex were almost always included in the sample metadata. HLA class I and class II types, where available, came from metadata supplied by the sample provider rather than from assay-based typing.

TCRbeta CDR3 regions were amplified from genomic DNA using the immunoSEQ Assay, a bias-controlled multiplex PCR. In the paper's pipeline: Nucleated cell counts per sample were estimated from amplification of reference gene primers within the assay. To quantify the absolute abundance of each unique TCRbeta CDR3 rearrangement, sequence reads were collapsed and filtered. For each sample, productive Simpson clonality was calculated as the square root of Simpson's diversity index over productive rearrangements. TCRdb holds this immuneACCESS table with in-frame rearrangements only. Some clones are missing; in checked studies, unresolved V genes explain under half, and the rest has no known cause. For V, J and clone size, that table is used; D and trimming come from the DNA. In all, the sample holds roughly 90,000 clones, and just under 80% of those were seen once. Of the sample, approximately 15% falls within the top ten clones.

V is reduced by 2 bases and J by 2 bases, leaving a spacing of 6 bases between them. Counted from cysteine to phenylalanine, this CDR3 has 13 amino acids. Left in the record is the CDR3 DNA by itself, 39 bases read in frame from the first base. The full study reports these points: The amount of clinical and demographic metadata varied by source and participant and was provided uncurated.

Each collaborating institution followed its own protocols to collect whole blood in K2EDTA tubes. For TCRbeta analysis, collaborator samples were shipped as frozen whole blood, as isolated PBMCs, or as DNA extracted from either sample type. Rearrangement joined TRBV12-3 or TRBV12-4 to TRBJ1-1; the D gene is not confidently resolved. The receptor comes from a human donor in a cohort sampled during active COVID-19. The sample consisted of peripheral blood. CDR3 reads: CASSLQDNTEAFF. The DNA sequence is given as TGTGCCAGCAGTTTACAGGATAACACTGAAGCTTTCTTT.